The 10 T cell receptor beta chains listed next were all sequenced from one sample in a study of T cells in Graves' hyperthyroidism and ophthalmopathy. Amplification targeted TCR beta CDR3 regions from RNA transcripts. The TCR CDR3 was amplified in a first-round RT-PCR using the HTBI primer set. One entry per CDR3 protein, called by TCRdb with MiXCR from the multiplex PCR reads. The sample comprises about 840,000 distinct CDR3 sequences, over 35% of which are singletons, and more than 7% rests with the top ten. Sequencing was performed on blood. All receptors come from a man aged 18 to 29 with Graves' hyperthyroidism.

Points on this clonotype: A single base separates this from a much larger clone, so it may be a read error. The chain has TRBV15 and TRBJ1-4; D might be TRBD1 (5 bases). CDR1 and CDR2 from the germline V gene are LNHNV and YYDKDF (reference sequence). The CDR3 length is 17 residues. Between the trimmed V and J ends, which lost 0 bases and 7 bases, there was a span of 18 bases. The CDR3 region is CATSRDTLGIGAEKLFF. Here the CDR3 DNA reads TGTGCCACCAGCAGAGATACACTAGGCATAGGGGCTGAAAAACTGTTTTTT. Combining the CDR3 with reference TRBV15 and TRBJ1-4 gives the whole variable domain DAMVIQNPRYQVTQFGKPVTLSCSQTLNHNVMYWYQQKSSQAPKLLFHYYDKDFNNEADTPDNFQSRRPNTSFCFLDIRSPGLGDTAMYLCATSRDTLGIGAEKLFFGSGTQLSVL.

This clonotype was observed a few times. The rearrangement joins TRBV5-6 to TRBJ1-1; 8 bases align to TRBD1. With V trimmed by 4 bases and J by 5 bases, 7 bases remained unmatched. The CDR3 spans 14 residues. Germline-derived CDR1 and CDR2 are SGHDT and YYEEEE. The CDR3 DNA sequence: TGTGCCAGCAGCACAGGACAGGGAGAGACTGAAGCTTTCTTT. Its protein is CASSTGQGETEAFF.

The chain carries TRBV7-8 and TRBJ2-7; D may be TRBD1 or TRBD2 (5 bases each). V lost 1 base to trimming and J lost 2 bases, with 12 bases between them. From germline, CDR1 is SGHVS and CDR2 FQNEAQ. The CDR3 is made up of 15 amino acids. The CDR3 sequence: CASSLGGGPAYEQYF. CDR3 nucleotides: TGTGCCAGCAGCTTAGGTGGGGGACCTGCCTACGAGCAGTACTTC.

The genes are TRBV7-9 and TRBJ1-4; possibly TRBD1 for D (5 bases). The CDR3 spans 14 residues. CDR1 is SEHNR, CDR2 FQNEAQ, per germline (reference sequence). V was trimmed by 6 bases and J by 5 bases, leaving 13 bases between them. CDR3 loop: CASRLSGGNEKLFF. In nucleotides, the CDR3 is TGTGCCAGCAGGCTTAGCGGGGGGAATGAAAAACTGTTTTTT. Full variable domain (remainder filled in from reference TRBV7-9 and TRBJ1-4): DTGVSQNPRHKITKRGQNVTFRCDPISEHNRLYWYRQTLGQGPEFLTYFQNEAQLEKSRLLSDRFSAERPKGSFSTLEIQRTEQGDSAMYLCASRLSGGNEKLFFGSGTQLSVL.

This clonotype was detected ten times or more. The CDR3 here is CASSLSPASSYEQYF. In DNA form, the CDR3 reads TGTGCCAGCAGCTTATCCCCGGCTTCCTCCTACGAGCAGTACTTC. V usage is TRBV7-2 and J usage is TRBJ2-7; D unresolved. The CDR3 runs to 15 residues. Trimming removed 2 bases from V and 0 bases from J, with 11 bases in between. CDR1 and CDR2 from the germline V gene are SGHTA and FQGNSA.

This clonotype came up a few times. The chain employs TRBV6-6 and TRBJ1-5; TRBD1 is a possible D gene (6 bases). The V gene lost 2 bases and the J gene lost 2 bases, with 10 bases spanning the gap. Germline CDR1 reads MNHNY; CDR2 reads SVGAGI (reference sequence). CDR3 size: 15 residues. For the CDR3, the DNA is TGTGCCAGCAGTTACGCCGCAGGGGGCAATCAGCCCCAGCATTTT. Encoded protein: CASSYAAGGNQPQHF.

The chain joins TRBV29-1 to TRBJ2-6; D is uncertain. This CDR3 contains 11 residues. Germline V CDR1 and CDR2: SQVTM, ANQGSEA. V lost 3 bases and J 4 bases, leaving 1 base between the germline ends. CDR3 residues: CSVEGANVLTF. CDR3 in DNA: TGCAGCGTTGAGGGGGCCAACGTCCTGACTTTC.

This clonotype was seen more than once but under ten times. This rearrangement joins TRBV20-1 to TRBJ1-4, with D tentatively TRBD1 (5 bases). CDR3 length: 14 amino acids. In germline, CDR1 is DFQATT, CDR2 SNEGSKA (reference sequence). The V gene lost 3 bases and the J gene lost 3 bases, with 11 bases spanning the gap. CDR3 nucleotides: TGCAGTGCTAGGAGCGGGGCATCTAATGAAAAACTGTTTTTT. Amino acid sequence: CSARSGASNEKLFF.

The table lists this clonotype with many counts. The chain recombines TRBV10-3 with TRBJ2-5; 8 bases map to TRBD2. Germline V gene data show CDR1 as ENHRY and CDR2 as SYGVKD. There are 13 residues in the CDR3. The junction had 1 base not matched to a gene; V was cut back by 2 bases and J by 5 bases. The CDR3 DNA reads as TGTGCCATCAGTGAGCGGGAGGGCGAGACCCAGTACTTC. Translation gives CAISEREGETQYF.

This clonotype was detected a few times. The chain combines TRBV20-1 with TRBJ2-7, with a tentative D call TRBD2 (5 bases). The CDR3 has 12 amino acids. V was clipped by 5 bases and J by 4 bases, with 12 bases between them. The germline V gene encodes CDR1 DFQATT and CDR2 SNEGSKA (reference sequence). The CDR3 protein is CSAAPRGYEQYF. CDR3 DNA sequence: TGCAGTGCTGCCCCCCGGGGTTACGAGCAGTACTTC.